This is a list of T cell receptor beta chains from one sample in a study of T cells in Graves' hyperthyroidism and ophthalmopathy. TCRdb processed the multiplex PCR reads anew with MiXCR; each CDR3 protein has one entry. The table records around 430,000 distinct CDR3 sequences, 15% of them present only once. The specimen sequenced was blood. These receptors were taken from a woman between 25 and 40 years old with Graves' hyperthyroidism. The CDR3 runs from the conserved cysteine through the conserved F or W. A D gene is named only where the DNA matches it firmly. Clone size is given for some rows only: seen once, a few or many times, or a class if the clone is expanded.

size	D	J	V	CDR3	DNA
few	TRBD1	TRBJ1-4	TRBV12-3/TRBV12-4	CASSYGGQEENEKLFF	TGTGCCAGCAGTTACGGAGGACAGGAAGAAAATGAAAAACTGTTTTTT
-	TRBD2	TRBJ2-5	TRBV29-1	CSVEGGTSGVIQETQYF	TGCAGCGTTGAAGGGGGGACTAGCGGGGTCATCCAAGAGACCCAGTACTTC
-	-	TRBJ1-2	TRBV4-2	CASSQGTENYGYTF	TGTGCCAGCAGCCAAGGTACAGAAAACTATGGCTACACCTTC
many	TRBD2	TRBJ2-1	TRBV28	CASSLTSEHDEQFF	TGTGCCAGCAGTTTGACTAGCGAGCACGATGAGCAGTTCTTC
few	-	TRBJ2-2	TRBV3-1	CASSQEVFGSGLNTGELFF	TGTGCCAGCAGCCAAGAGGTTTTCGGGAGCGGACTGAACACCGGGGAGCTGTTTTTT
-	-	TRBJ2-5	TRBV6-2/TRBV6-3	CASSYRQGGETQYF	TGTGCCAGCAGTTACCGACAGGGAGGGGAGACCCAGTACTTC
-	-	TRBJ2-3	TRBV10-3	CAISARSDTQYF	TGTGCCATCAGTGCTAGGTCGGATACGCAGTATTTT
-	-	TRBJ2-5	TRBV5-8	CASSLGLEGGRETQYF	TGTGCCAGCAGCCTCGGACTAGAAGGGGGGCGAGAGACCCAGTACTTC
-	TRBD1	TRBJ2-7	TRBV14	CASSRRTGSPYEQYF	TGTGCCAGCAGCCGCAGGACAGGGTCCCCTTACGAGCAGTACTTC
many	TRBD2	TRBJ2-2	TRBV7-9	CASSLELAGDAGELFF	TGTGCCAGCAGCTTAGAACTAGCGGGAGACGCCGGGGAGCTGTTTTTT
many	-	TRBJ1-1	TRBV6-1	CASILQGGGEAFF	TGTGCCAGCATTTTACAGGGAGGAGGTGAAGCTTTCTTT
-	-	TRBJ2-7	TRBV6-1	CASIPTPGSYEQYF	TGTGCCAGCATCCCCACCCCGGGGAGCTACGAGCAGTACTTC
many	TRBD1	TRBJ2-7	TRBV12-3/TRBV12-4	CASSLVGTGVAYEQYF	TGTGCCAGCAGTTTAGTTGGGACAGGGGTCGCCTACGAGCAGTACTTC
-	-	TRBJ2-4	TRBV29-1	CSVEASLTGRSIQYF	TGCAGCGTTGAAGCCTCCCTCACGGGCCGTAGCATTCAGTACTTC
few	-	TRBJ2-1	TRBV28	CTSSWGNPNEQFF	TGTACCAGCAGTTGGGGAAATCCTAATGAGCAGTTCTTC
-	TRBD1	TRBJ2-1	TRBV13	CASSFNRGVYNEQFF	TGTGCCAGCAGCTTTAACAGGGGGGTCTACAATGAGCAGTTCTTC
-	TRBD2	TRBJ2-5	TRBV6-1	CASRGPSGRGETQYF	TGTGCCAGCAGAGGCCCTAGCGGGAGGGGAGAGACCCAGTACTTC
many	-	TRBJ2-1	TRBV9	CASSFGRQNEQFF	TGTGCCAGCAGCTTCGGGAGACAGAATGAGCAGTTCTTC
few	TRBD1	TRBJ2-2	TRBV7-9	CASSPRQGSGELFF	TGTGCCAGCAGCCCTCGACAGGGAAGCGGGGAGCTGTTTTTT
many	TRBD2	TRBJ2-1	TRBV27	CASKQGIGLAVYDEQFF	TGTGCCAGCAAACAGGGGATCGGACTAGCGGTATACGATGAGCAGTTCTTC
few	TRBD1	TRBJ2-1	TRBV24-1	CATSPFLRQGSSYNEQFF	TGTGCCACCAGTCCCTTCCTCCGACAGGGAAGCTCCTACAATGAGCAGTTCTTC
-	TRBD1	TRBJ2-5	TRBV5-1	CASSLEARAGGQETQYF	TGCGCCAGCAGCTTGGAGGCCCGGGCAGGGGGTCAAGAGACCCAGTACTTC
few	-	TRBJ2-2	TRBV5-1	CASSLEAPNTGELFF	TGCGCCAGCAGCTTGGAAGCGCCGAACACCGGGGAGCTGTTTTTT
many	TRBD1	TRBJ2-7	TRBV29-1	CSVAVGQGYEQYF	TGCAGCGTTGCGGTCGGACAGGGGTACGAGCAGTACTTC
-	TRBD2	TRBJ2-5	TRBV19	CASSIGLAGGETQYF	TGTGCCAGTAGTATAGGTCTAGCGGGAGGAGAGACCCAGTACTTC
-	TRBD1	TRBJ2-3	TRBV7-9	CASSLEDRVTDTQYF	TGTGCCAGCAGCTTAGAGGACAGGGTGACAGATACGCAGTATTTT
many	TRBD2	TRBJ2-1	TRBV5-1	CASSLTGLASYNEQFF	TGCGCCAGCAGCTTGACGGGACTAGCCTCCTACAATGAGCAGTTCTTC
few	-	TRBJ2-7	TRBV28	CASSEGNREGEQYF	TGTGCCAGCAGCGAAGGGAACAGGGAGGGCGAGCAGTACTTC
-	-	TRBJ1-5	TRBV4-1	CASSQDRGYSNQPQHF	TGCGCCAGCAGCCAAGATAGGGGATATAGCAATCAGCCCCAGCATTTT